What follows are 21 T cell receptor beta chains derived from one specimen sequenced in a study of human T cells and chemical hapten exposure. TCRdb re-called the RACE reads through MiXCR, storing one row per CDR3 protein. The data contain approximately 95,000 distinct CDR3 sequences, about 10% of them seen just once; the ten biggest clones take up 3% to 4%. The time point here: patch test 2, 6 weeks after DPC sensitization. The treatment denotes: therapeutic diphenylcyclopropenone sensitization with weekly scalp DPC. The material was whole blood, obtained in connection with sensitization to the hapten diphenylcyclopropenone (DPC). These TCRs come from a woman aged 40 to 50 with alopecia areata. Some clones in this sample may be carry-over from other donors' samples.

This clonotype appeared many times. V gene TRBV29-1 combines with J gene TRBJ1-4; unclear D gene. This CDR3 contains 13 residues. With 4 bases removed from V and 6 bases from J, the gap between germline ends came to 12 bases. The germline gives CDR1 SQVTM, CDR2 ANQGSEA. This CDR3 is CSVGRGSDEKLFF. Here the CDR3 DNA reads TGCAGCGTTGGTAGAGGGTCTGATGAAAAACTGTTTTTT.

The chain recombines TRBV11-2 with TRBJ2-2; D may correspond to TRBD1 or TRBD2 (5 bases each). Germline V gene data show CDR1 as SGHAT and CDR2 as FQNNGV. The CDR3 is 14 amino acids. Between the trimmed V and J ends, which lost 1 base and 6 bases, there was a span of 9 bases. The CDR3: CASSLGGMAGELFF. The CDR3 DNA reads TGTGCCAGCAGCTTAGGGGGGATGGCCGGGGAGCTGTTTTTT.

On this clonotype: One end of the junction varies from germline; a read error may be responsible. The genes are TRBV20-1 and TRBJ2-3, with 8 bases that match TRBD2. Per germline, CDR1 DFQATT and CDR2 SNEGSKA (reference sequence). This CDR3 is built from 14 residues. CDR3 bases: TGCAGTGCTAGTGGCGGAACCGGGACTAGTACCTACCATTTT. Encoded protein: CSASGGTGTSTYHF.

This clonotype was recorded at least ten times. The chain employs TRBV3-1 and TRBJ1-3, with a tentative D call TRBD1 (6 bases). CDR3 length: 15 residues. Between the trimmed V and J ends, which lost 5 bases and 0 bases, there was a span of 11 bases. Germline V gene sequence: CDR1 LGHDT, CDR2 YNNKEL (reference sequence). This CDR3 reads CASSTQGISGNTIYF. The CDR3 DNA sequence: TGTGCCAGCAGCACACAGGGCATCTCTGGAAACACCATATATTTT.

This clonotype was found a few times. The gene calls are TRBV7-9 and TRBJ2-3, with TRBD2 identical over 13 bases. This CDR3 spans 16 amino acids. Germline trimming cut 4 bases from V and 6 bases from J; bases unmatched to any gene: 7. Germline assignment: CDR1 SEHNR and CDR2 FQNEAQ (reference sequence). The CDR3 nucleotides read TGTGCCAGCAGCTCTATACTAGCGGGAGGGCCGGATACGCAGTATTTT. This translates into CASSSILAGGPDTQYF.

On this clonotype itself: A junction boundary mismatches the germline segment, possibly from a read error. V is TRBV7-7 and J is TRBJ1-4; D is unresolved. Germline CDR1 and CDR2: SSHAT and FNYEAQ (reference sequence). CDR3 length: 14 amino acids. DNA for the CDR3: TGTGCTAGCAGCGAAACAGCTGGGGATGAAAAACTGTTTTTT. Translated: CASSETAGDEKLFF.

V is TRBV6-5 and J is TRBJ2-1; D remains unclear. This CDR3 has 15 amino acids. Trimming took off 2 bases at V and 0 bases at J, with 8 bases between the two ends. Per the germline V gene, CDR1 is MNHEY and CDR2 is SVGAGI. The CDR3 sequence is CASSYKPSSYNEQFF. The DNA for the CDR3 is TGTGCCAGCAGTTACAAGCCATCCTCCTACAATGAGCAGTTCTTC.

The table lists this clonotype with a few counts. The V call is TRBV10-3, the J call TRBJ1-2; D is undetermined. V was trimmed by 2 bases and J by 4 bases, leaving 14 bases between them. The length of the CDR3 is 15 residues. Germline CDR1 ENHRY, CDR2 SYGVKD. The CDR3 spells CAISEPRSGPYGYTF. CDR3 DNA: TGTGCCATCAGTGAGCCCCGATCAGGCCCCTATGGCTACACCTTC.

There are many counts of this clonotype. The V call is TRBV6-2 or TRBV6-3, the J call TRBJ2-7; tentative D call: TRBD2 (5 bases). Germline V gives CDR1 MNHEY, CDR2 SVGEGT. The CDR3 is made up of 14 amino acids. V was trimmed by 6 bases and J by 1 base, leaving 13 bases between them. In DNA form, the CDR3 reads TGTGCCAGCAGCCCGGTGGGCGGGTCCTACGAGCAGTACTTC. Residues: CASSPVGGSYEQYF.

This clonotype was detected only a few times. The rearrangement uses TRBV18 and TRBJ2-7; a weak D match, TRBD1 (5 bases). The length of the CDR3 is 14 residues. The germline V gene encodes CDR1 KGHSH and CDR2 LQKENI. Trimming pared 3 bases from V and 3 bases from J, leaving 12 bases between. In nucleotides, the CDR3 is TGTGCCAGCTCACCTTCGGACACCAGCTACGAGCAGTACTTC. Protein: CASSPSDTSYEQYF.

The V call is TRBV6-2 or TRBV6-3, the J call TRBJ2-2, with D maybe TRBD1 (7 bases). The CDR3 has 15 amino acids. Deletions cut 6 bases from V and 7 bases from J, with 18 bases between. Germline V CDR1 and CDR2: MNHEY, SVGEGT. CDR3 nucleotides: TGTGCCAGCAGCCGGCCAGGGGGGATTGACGGGGAGCTGTTTTTT. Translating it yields CASSRPGGIDGELFF.

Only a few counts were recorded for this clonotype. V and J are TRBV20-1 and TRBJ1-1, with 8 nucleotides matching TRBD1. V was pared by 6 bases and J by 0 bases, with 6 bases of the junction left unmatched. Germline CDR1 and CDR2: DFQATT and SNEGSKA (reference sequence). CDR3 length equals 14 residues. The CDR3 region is CSAKRTGLNTEAFF. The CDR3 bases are TGCAGTGCAAAGAGGACAGGGTTGAACACTGAAGCTTTCTTT.

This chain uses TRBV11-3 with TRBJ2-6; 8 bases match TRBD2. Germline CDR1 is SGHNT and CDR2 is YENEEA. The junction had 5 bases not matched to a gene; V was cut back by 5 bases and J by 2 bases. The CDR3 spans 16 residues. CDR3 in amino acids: CASSPGGFAGANVLTF. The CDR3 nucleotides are TGTGCCAGCAGCCCGGGGGGGTTCGCTGGGGCCAACGTCCTGACTTTC.

CDR3 in amino acids: CASRLGSFF. CDR3 bases: TGTGCAAGTCGCTTAGGTTCCTTCTTT. The V call is TRBV12-2, the J call TRBJ1-1. TRBV12-2 is classified as a pseudogene. CDR3 length equals 9 residues.

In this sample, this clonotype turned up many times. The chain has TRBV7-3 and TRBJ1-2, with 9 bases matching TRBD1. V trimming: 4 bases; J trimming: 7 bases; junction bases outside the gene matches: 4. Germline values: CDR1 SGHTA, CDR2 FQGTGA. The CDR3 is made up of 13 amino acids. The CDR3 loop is CASSSQGASGYTF. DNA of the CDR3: TGTGCCAGCAGCTCACAGGGGGCGAGTGGCTACACCTTC. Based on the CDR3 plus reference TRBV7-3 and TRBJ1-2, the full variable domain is GAGVSQTPSNKVTEKGKYVELRCDPISGHTALYWYRQSLGQGPEFLIYFQGTGAADDSGLPNDRFFAVRPEGSVSTLKIQRTERGDSAVYLCASSSQGASGYTFGSGTRLTVV.

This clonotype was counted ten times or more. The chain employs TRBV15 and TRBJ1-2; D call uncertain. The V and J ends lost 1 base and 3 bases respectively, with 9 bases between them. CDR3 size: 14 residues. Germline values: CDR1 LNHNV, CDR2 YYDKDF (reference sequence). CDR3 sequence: CATSRGVVDYGYTF. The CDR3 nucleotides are TGTGCCACCAGCAGAGGGGTAGTTGACTATGGCTACACCTTC.

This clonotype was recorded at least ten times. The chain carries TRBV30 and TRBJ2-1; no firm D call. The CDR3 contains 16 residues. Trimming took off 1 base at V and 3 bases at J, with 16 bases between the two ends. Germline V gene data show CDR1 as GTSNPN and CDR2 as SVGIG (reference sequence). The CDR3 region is CAWSDPLGPHYNEQFF. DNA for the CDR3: TGTGCCTGGAGTGACCCCTTGGGCCCCCACTACAATGAGCAGTTCTTC.

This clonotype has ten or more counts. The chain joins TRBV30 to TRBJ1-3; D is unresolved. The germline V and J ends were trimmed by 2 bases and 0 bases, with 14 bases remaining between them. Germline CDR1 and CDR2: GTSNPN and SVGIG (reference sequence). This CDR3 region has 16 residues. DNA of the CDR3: TGTGCCTGGAGTCCCACCGGGATCTTCTCTGGAAACACCATATATTTT. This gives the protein CAWSPTGIFSGNTIYF.

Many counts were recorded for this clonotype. The CDR3 spells CASSHAGHEQYF. The CDR3 DNA is TGTGCCAGCAGCCACGCAGGACACGAGCAGTACTTC. The V call is TRBV3-1, the J call TRBJ2-7; D unclear. CDR1 is LGHDT and CDR2 is YNNKEL in the germline V gene (reference sequence). The length of the CDR3 is 12 residues. Trimming cost V 3 bases and J 5 bases, with 8 bases left between them.

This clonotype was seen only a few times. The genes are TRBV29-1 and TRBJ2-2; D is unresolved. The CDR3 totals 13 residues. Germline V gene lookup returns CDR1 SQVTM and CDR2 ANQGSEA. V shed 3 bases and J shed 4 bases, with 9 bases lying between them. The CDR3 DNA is TGCAGCGTTGAGGGCAGAATCACCGGGGAGCTGTTTTTT. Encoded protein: CSVEGRITGELFF.

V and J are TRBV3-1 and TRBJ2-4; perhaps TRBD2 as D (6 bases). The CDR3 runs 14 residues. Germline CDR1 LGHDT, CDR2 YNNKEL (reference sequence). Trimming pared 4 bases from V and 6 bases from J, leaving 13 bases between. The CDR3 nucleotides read TGTGCCAGCAGCCCAAGGGGCGGGACAAACATTCAGTACTTC. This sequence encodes CASSPRGGTNIQYF.